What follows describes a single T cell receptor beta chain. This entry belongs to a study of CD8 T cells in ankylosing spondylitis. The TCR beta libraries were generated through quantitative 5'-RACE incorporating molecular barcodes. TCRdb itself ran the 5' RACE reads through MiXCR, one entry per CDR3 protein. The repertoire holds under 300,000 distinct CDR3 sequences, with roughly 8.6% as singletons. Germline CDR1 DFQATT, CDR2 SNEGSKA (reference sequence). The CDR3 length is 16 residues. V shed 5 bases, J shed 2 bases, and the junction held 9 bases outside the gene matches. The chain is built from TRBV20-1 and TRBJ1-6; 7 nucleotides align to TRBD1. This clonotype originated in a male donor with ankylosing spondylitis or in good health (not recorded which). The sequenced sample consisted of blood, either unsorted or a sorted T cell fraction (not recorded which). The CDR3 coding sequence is TGCAGTGCTCGTGGGACAGACAGGGCCTATAATTCACCCCTCCACTTT. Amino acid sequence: CSARGTDRAYNSPLHF.